The clone carrying this T cell receptor (beta chain) occurred many times. No patient received treatment before thyroid surgery. The data were taken from a study of metastatic and nonmetastatic thyroid tumors. TCRdb re-processed the PCR reads through MiXCR. The table includes 35,000 to 50,000 clones, around 17% detected once. J gave up 2 bases and V 2 bases, and 5 bases lay outside the gene matches. Germline V gene data show CDR1 as KGHDR and CDR2 as SFDVKD. This CDR3 spans 16 amino acids. The TCR comes from a female donor with papillary thyroid cancer or a benign thyroid nodule (not recorded which). Some clones in this sample may be carry-over from other donors' samples. Sequencing was carried out using tumor tissue. The genes are TRBV24-1 and TRBJ1-5; TRBD1 aligns across 7 bases. The CDR3 DNA sequence: TGTGCCACCAGTGATTCTGACCAGGGGGGCAATCAGCCCCAGCATTTT. Its protein is CATSDSDQGGNQPQHF.